This T cell receptor beta chain stems from a study of CD4 T cells in relation to SARS-CoV-2 and coronaviruses. Regarding this clone: Antigen: not known.

Clones were sequenced by immunoSEQ multiplex PCR, and TCRdb holds only the in-frame ones, with some missing. This sample has more than 25,000 clones, with about three quarters found just once. Per germline, CDR1 LGHNA and CDR2 YSLEER. The V and J ends lost 1 base and 6 bases respectively, with 13 bases between them. This CDR3 contains 14 residues. Unexposed donor CD4+ T cells date from about 2011-2019, before the COVID-19 pandemic. After roughly 9 days of culture, CD4+ T cells were isolated. As cell numbers allowed, unexposed-donor CD4+ T cells faced SARS-CoV-2 S/N and four cold-coronavirus spikes. The source of this sequence is a human donor in good health. The gene calls are TRBV4-3 and TRBJ2-7; maybe TRBD2 (7 bases). Sequencing used CD4+ T cells from PBMCs, cultured in vitro. The CDR3 is CASSQGRGGREQYF. CDR3 nucleotides: TGCGCCAGCAGCCAAGGGAGGGGGGGCCGCGAGCAGTACTTC.